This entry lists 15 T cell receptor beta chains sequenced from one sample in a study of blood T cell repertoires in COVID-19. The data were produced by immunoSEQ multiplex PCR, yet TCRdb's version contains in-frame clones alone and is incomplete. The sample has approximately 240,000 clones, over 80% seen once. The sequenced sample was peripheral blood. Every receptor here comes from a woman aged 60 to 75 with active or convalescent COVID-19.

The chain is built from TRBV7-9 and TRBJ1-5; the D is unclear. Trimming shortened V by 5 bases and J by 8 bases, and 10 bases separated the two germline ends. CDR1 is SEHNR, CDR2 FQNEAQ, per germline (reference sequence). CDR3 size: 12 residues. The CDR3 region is CASSPEREPQHF. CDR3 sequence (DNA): TGTGCCAGCAGCCCCGAGAGAGAGCCCCAGCATTTT.

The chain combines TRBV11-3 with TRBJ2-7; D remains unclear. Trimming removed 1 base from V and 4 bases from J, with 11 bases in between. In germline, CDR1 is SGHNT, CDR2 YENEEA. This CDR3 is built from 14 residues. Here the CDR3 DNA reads TGTGCCAGCAGCTTAGCCCAGGTTAAGTACGAGCAGTACTTC. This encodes CASSLAQVKYEQYF.

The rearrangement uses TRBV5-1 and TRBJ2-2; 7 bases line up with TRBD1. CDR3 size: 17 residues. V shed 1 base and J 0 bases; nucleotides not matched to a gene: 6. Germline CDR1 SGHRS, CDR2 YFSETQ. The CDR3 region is CASSLPPDRPNTGELFF. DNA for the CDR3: TGCGCCAGCAGCTTGCCCCCGGACAGGCCGAACACCGGGGAGCTGTTTTTT.

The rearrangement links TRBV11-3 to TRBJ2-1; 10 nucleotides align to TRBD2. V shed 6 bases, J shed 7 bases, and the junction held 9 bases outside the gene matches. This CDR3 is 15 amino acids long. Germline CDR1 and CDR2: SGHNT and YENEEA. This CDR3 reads CASSLGLAGANEQFF. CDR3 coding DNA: TGTGCCAGCAGTCTAGGTCTAGCGGGGGCGAATGAGCAGTTCTTC.

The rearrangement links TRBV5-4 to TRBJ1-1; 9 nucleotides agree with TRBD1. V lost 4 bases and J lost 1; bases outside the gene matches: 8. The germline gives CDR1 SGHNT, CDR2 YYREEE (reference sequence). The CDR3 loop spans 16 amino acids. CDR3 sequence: CASSPPPTGGNTEAFF. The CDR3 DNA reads TGTGCCAGCAGCCCGCCCCCGACAGGGGGGAACACTGAAGCTTTCTTT.

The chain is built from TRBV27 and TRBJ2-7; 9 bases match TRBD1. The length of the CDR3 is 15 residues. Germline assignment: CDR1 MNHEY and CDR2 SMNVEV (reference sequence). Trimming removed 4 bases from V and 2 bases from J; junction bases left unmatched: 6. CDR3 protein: CASSSSWTGAYEQYV. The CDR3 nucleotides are TGTGCCAGCAGTTCTAGCTGGACAGGGGCCTACGAGCAGTACGTC.

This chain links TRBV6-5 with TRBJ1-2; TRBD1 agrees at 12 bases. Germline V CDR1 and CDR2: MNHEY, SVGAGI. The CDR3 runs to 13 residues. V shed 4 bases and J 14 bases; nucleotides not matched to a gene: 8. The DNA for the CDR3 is TGTGCCAGCAGTTCGGGACAGGGGGCGAGTCGGACCTTC. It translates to CASSSGQGASRTF.

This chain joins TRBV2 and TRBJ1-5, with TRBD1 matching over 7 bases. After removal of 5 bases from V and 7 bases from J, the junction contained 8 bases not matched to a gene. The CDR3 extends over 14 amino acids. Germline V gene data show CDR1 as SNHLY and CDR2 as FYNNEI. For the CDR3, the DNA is TGTGCCAGCAGTACCGACAGGGAGGCCCAGCCCCAGCATTTT. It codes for CASSTDREAQPQHF.

This CDR3 reads CASSQGGLANYEQYF. CDR3 coding DNA: TGTGCCAGCAGCCAAGGGGGACTAGCTAACTACGAGCAGTACTTC. The rearrangement joins TRBV3-1 (or the pseudogene TRBV3-2) to TRBJ2-7, with 9 bases matching TRBD2. The ends lost 1 base at V and 3 bases at J; junction bases unmatched: 4. The CDR3 runs 15 residues. Germline V lookup: CDR1 LGHDT, CDR2 YNNKEL (reference sequence).

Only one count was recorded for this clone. CDR3 protein: CASSRTGSDYTF. As DNA, the CDR3 is TGTGCCAGCAGCCGGACAGGGAGCGACTACACCTTC. The chain recombines TRBV11-2 with TRBJ1-2; 8 bases are shared with TRBD1. V shed 5 bases, J shed 10 bases, and the junction held 6 bases outside the gene matches. CDR1 is SGHAT, CDR2 FQNNGV, per germline. The CDR3 extends over 12 amino acids.

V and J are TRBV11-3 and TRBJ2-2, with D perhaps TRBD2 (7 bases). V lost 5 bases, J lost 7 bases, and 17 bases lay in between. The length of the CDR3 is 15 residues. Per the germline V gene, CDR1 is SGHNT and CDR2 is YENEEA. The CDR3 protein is CASSPRRGGGGELFF. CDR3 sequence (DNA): TGTGCCAGCAGCCCCCGACGGGGAGGGGGCGGGGAGCTGTTTTTT.

CDR3: CASSPDRGRAIKAFF. The CDR3 nucleotides read TGTGCCAGCAGCCCGGACAGGGGCAGGGCAATTAAAGCTTTCTTT. V is TRBV11-2 and J is TRBJ1-1, with 9 bases fitting TRBD1. Germline lookup yields CDR1 SGHAT and CDR2 FQNNGV. Trimming removed 5 bases from V and 9 bases from J; junction bases left unmatched: 13. This CDR3 comprises 15 residues. Full variable domain (rest looked up from reference TRBV11-2 and TRBJ1-1): EAGVAQSPRYKIIEKRQSVAFWCNPISGHATLYWYQQILGQGPKLLIQFQNNGVVDDSQLPKDRFSAERLKGVDSTLKIQPAKLEDSAVYLCASSPDRGRAIKAFFGQGTRLTVV.

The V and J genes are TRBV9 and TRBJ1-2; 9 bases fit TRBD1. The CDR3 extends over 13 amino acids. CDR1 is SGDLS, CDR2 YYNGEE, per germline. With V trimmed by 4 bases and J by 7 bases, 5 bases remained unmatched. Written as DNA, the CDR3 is TGTGCCAGCAGCCCCCGACAGGGGGGTGGCTACACCTTC. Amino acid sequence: CASSPRQGGGYTF.

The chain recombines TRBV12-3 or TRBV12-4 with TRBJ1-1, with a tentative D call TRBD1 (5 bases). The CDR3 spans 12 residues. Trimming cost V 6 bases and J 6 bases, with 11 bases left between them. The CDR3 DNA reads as TGTGCCAGCAGCCAGAGGGACTCTGAAGCTTTCTTT. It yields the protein CASSQRDSEAFF.

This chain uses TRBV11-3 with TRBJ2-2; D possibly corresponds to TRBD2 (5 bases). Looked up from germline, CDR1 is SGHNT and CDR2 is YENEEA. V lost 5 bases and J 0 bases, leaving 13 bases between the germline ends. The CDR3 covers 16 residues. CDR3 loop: CASSPTRLSNTGELFF. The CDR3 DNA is TGTGCCAGCAGCCCAACTCGACTATCGAACACCGGGGAGCTGTTTTTT.